This TCR beta chain was documented in a study of beta chain features in type 1 diabetes. Background on the study: Comparable age, gender and cell yields were observed in patients relative to healthy donors. Study-level findings and limits: TCRB rearrangement may or may not be influenced by HLA type; here this remained unresolved. People with Type 1 diabetes carried modestly yet significantly shorter TCRB CDR3s in all four CD4+ subsets.

V gave up 6 bases and J gave up 5 bases, with 13 bases separating them. The CDR3 has 14 amino acids. CDR1 and CDR2 (germline): MDHEN, SYDVKM. Averaging approximately 120 mL, one heparinised blood draw came from each individual donor. Cell sorting via CD45RO/CCR7/CD25/CD127/CD95/CD27 was performed to obtain CD4+ naive, central memory, regulatory and stem cell-like memory cells. With regard to this clone: Its specificity is unknown.

The entirety of the isolated RNA underwent reverse transcription, so expressed TCRB transcripts were sequenced. TCRdb keeps only in-frame clones here, not all; method: immunoSEQ multiplex PCR. The sample gives some 200,000 clones, 16% of which show up once; approximately 0.087% is in the top ten. The chain has TRBV28 and TRBJ2-2; D is ambiguous. The source material was naive CD4+ T cells from blood. The sequence was obtained from a man aged 25-45 years with type 1 diabetes. CDR3 residues: CASSFLWGTGELFF. The CDR3 coding sequence is TGTGCCAGCAGCTTCCTCTGGGGAACCGGGGAGCTGTTTTTT.